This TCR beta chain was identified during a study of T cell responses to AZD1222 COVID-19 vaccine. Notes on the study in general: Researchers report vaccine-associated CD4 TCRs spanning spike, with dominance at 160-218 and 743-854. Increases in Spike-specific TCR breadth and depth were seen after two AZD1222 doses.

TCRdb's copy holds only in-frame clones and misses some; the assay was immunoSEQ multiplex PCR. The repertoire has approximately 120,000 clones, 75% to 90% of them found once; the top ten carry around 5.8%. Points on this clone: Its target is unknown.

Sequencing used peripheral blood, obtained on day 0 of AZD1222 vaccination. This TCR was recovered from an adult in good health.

The CDR3 reads CASSLAENYGYTF. The CDR3 DNA reads TGTGCCAGTAGCCTAGCCGAGAACTATGGCTACACCTTC. The chain is built from TRBV19 and TRBJ1-2; D unresolved. Germline V gene data show CDR1 as LNHDA and CDR2 as SQIVND (reference sequence). The CDR3 sequence is 13 residues long. Trimming removed 6 bases at V and 2 bases at J, with 10 bases between. Using reference TRBV19 and TRBJ1-2 for the parts outside the CDR3, the full variable domain is DGGITQSPKYLFRKEGQNVTLSCEQNLNHDAMYWYRQDPGQGLRLIYYSQIVNDFQKGDIAEGYSVSREKKESFPLTVTSAQKNPTAFYLCASSLAENYGYTFGSGTRLTVV.